A few counts support the clone carrying this T cell receptor (beta chain). This entry is derived from a study of blood T cell repertoires in COVID-19. Here immunoSEQ multiplex PCR was the method, and the copy in TCRdb shows in-frame clones only, minus some. The table lists fewer than 300,000 clones, approximately 81% of them singletons. Trimming removed 2 bases at V and 2 bases at J, with 7 bases between. The CDR3 consists of 13 residues. CDR1 is SNHLY, CDR2 FYNNEI, per germline. The specimen was peripheral blood. The chain employs TRBV2 and TRBJ2-7; D not certain. The receptor was derived from a woman between 55 and 75 years old with active or convalescent COVID-19. CDR3 in DNA: TGTGCCAGCAGTGAAACTTTCACCTACGAGCAGTACTTC. It is translated as CASSETFTYEQYF.